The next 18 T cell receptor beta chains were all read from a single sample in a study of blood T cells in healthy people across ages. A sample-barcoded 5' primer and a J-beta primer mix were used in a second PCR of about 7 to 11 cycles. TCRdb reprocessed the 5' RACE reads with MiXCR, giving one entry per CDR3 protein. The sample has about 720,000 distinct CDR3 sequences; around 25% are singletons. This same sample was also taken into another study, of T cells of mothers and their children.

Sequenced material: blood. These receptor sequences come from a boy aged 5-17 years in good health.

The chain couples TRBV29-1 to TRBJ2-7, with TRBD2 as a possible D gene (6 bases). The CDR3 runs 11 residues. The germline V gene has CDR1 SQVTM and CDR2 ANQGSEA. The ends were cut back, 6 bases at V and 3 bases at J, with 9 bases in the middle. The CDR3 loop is CSVHGGYEQYF. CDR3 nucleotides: TGCAGCGTGCACGGGGGCTACGAGCAGTACTTC.

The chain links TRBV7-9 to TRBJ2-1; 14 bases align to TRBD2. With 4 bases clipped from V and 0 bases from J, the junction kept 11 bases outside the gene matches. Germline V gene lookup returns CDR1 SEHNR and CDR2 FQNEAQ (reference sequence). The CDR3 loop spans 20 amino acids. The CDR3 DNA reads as TGTGCCAGCAGCTCCCCCGGGACTAGCGGGGGCCCGAGCTCCTACAATGAGCAGTTCTTC. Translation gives CASSSPGTSGGPSSYNEQFF.

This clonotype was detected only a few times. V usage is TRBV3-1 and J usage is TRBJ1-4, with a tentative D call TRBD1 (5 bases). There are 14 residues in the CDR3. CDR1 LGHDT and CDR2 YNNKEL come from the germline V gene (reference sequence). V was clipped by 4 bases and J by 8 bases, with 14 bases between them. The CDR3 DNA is TGTGCCAGCAGCCCTCCAGGGACGGGGGAAAAACTGTTTTTT. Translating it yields CASSPPGTGEKLFF.

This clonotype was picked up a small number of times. Written as DNA, the CDR3 is TGTGCCAGCAGAGGACTAGCGGGAGCTCTGATACACTCTGGGGCCAACGTCCTGACTTTC. Encoded protein: CASRGLAGALIHSGANVLTF. V is TRBV27 and J is TRBJ2-6; 13 bases agree with TRBD2. The CDR3 totals 20 residues. The germline V gene encodes CDR1 MNHEY and CDR2 SMNVEV (reference sequence). V lost 6 bases, J lost 0 bases, and 11 bases stayed unmatched.

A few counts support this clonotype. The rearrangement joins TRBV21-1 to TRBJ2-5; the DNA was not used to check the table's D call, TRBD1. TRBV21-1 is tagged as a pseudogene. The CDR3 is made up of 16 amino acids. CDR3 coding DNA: TGTGCCAGCAGCAAAACCCGGGACCATACAATCAAGACCCAGTACTTC. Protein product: CASSKTRDHTIKTQYF.

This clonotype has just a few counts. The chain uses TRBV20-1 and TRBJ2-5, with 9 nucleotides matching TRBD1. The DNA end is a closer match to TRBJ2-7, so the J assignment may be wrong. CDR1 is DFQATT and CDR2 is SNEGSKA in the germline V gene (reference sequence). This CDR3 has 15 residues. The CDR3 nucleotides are TGCAGTGCTAGAGCCCATGGGACAGGGTCCTACGAGCAGTACTTC. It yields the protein CSARAHGTGSYEQYF.

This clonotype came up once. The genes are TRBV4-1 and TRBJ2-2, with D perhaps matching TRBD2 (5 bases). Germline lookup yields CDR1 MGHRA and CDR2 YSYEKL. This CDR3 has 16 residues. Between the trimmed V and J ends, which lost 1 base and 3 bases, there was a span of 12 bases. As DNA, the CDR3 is TGCGCCAGCAGCCAAGTGGCGGGTATGGACACCGGGGAGCTGTTTTTT. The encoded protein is CASSQVAGMDTGELFF.

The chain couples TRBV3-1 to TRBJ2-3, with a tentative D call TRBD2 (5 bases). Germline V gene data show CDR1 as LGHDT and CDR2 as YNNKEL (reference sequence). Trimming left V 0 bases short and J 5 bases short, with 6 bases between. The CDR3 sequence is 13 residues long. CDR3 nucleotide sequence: TGTGCCAGCAGCCAAGACCGGGAAGATACGCAGTATTTT. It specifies CASSQDREDTQYF.

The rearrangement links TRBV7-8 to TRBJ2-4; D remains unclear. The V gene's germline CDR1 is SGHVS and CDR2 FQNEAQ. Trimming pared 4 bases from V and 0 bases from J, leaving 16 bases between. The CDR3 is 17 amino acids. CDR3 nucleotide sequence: TGTGCCAGCAGCTCCCTTCTACCGGACGCAGCCAAAAACATTCAGTACTTC. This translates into CASSSLLPDAAKNIQYF. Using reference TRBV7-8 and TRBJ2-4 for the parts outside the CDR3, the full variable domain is GAGVSQSPRYKVAKRGQDVALRCDPISGHVSLFWYQQALGQGPEFLTYFQNEAQLDKSGLPSDRFFAERPEGSVSTLKIQRTQQEDSAVYLCASSSLLPDAAKNIQYFGAGTRLSVL.

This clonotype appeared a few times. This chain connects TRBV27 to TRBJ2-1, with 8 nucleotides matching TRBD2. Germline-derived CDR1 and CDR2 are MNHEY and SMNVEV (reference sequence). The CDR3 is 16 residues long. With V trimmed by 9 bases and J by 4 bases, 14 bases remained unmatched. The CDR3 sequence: CASSISPGLGYNEQFF. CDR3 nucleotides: TGTGCCAGTAGCATTTCACCGGGACTAGGTTACAATGAGCAGTTCTTC.

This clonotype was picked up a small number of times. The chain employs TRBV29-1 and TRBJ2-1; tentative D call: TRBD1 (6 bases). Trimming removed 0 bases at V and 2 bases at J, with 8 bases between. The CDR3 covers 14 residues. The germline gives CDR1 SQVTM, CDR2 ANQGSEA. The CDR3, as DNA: TGCAGCGTTGAAGACCGGGACACCTACAATGAGCAGTTCTTC. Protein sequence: CSVEDRDTYNEQFF.

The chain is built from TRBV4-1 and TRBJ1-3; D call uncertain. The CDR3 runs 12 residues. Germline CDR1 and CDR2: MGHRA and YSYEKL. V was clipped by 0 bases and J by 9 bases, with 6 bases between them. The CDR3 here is CASSQEPGTIYF. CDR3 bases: TGCGCCAGCAGCCAAGAACCTGGCACCATATATTTT.

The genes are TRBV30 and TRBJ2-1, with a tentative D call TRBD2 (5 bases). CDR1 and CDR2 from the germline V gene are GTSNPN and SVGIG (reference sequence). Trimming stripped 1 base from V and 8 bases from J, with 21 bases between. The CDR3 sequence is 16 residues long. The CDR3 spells CAWSGHGLLKADEQFF. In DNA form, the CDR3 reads TGTGCCTGGAGTGGACATGGACTTCTAAAAGCGGATGAGCAGTTCTTC.

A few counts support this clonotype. The CDR3 DNA sequence: TGTGCCAGCAGTGACCCCGGGACGTCCTCAGAGACCCAGTACTTC. Translation gives CASSDPGTSSETQYF. This chain uses TRBV25-1 with TRBJ2-5; D possibly uses TRBD1 or TRBD2 (5 bases each). V dropped 3 bases and J dropped 4 bases, with 15 bases sitting between them. This CDR3 region has 15 residues. CDR1 is MGHDK, CDR2 SYGVNS, per germline.

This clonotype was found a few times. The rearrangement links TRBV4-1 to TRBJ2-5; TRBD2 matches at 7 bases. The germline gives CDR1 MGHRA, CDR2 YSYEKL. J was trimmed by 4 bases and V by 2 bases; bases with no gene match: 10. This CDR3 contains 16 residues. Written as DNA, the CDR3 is TGCGCCAGCAGCCAATATAGGACTAGTAAGGGAGAGACCCAGTACTTC. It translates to CASSQYRTSKGETQYF.

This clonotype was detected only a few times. The CDR3 DNA follows: TGCGCCAGCAGCTTGGTTCTGGCTGACGGCTACACCTTC. Translated: CASSLVLADGYTF. The rearrangement links TRBV5-1 to TRBJ1-2; D is ambiguous. The CDR3 consists of 13 residues. Germline V gene sequence: CDR1 SGHRS, CDR2 YFSETQ. V shed 0 bases and J shed 8 bases, with 11 bases lying between them. Full variable domain (missing parts from reference TRBV5-1 and TRBJ1-2): KAGVTQTPRYLIKTRGQQVTLSCSPISGHRSVSWYQQTPGQGLQFLFEYFSETQRNKGNFPGRFSGRQFSNSRSEMNVSTLELGDSALYLCASSLVLADGYTFGSGTRLTVV.

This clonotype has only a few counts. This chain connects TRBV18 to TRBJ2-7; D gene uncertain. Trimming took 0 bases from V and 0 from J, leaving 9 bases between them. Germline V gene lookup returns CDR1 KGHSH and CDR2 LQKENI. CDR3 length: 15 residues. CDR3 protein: CASSPPRVSSYEQYF. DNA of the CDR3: TGTGCCAGCTCACCACCACGGGTAAGCTCCTACGAGCAGTACTTC.

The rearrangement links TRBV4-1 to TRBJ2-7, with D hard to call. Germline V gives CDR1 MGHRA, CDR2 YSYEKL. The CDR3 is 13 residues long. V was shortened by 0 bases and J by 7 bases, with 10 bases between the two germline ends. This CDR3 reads CASSQEVSNEQYF. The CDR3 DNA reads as TGCGCCAGCAGCCAAGAAGTGTCAAATGAGCAGTACTTC.